This T cell receptor beta chain was documented in a study of T cell clonotyping in hematopoietic cell transplantation. This clone was observed a single time. Time point indicated: recipient sample about 28 days before transplant, after cytoreduction. Only in-frame clones appear in the TCRdb table, and some are missing; sequencing was by immunoSEQ multiplex PCR. The sample lists 25,000 to 30,000 clones; 65% to 80% were seen once. V lost 5 bases, J lost 11 bases, and 9 bases stayed unmatched. The CDR3 totals 12 residues. Germline V CDR1 and CDR2: SNHLY, FYNNEI. The V call is TRBV2, the J call TRBJ2-7; TRBD1 agrees at 7 bases. The clonotype was recovered from a woman aged 25 to 45 with chronic myeloid leukemia. Some clones in this sample may be carry-over from other donors' samples. Sequences were derived from peripheral blood mononuclear cells, sampled before stem cell transplant. CDR3 coding DNA: TGTGCCAGCAGTCGTAACCGGGACAGAGAGTACTTC. Its translation is CASSRNRDREYF.